This T cell receptor beta chain was retrieved from a study of CD8 T cells in ankylosing spondylitis. Study-level points and caveats: Peripheral blood samples showed relatively rare disease-linked clones, and these clones were CD8+. Previous work reported some of these motif variants in the synovial fluid and blood of reactive arthritis. Significant enrichment of disease-linked clones was reported in matched ankylosing spondylitis synovial fluid. A TCR beta motif of fewer than ten highly homologous variants appeared characteristic of ankylosing spondylitis blood.

Trimming shortened V by 5 bases and J by 0 bases, and 11 bases separated the two germline ends. The CDR3 contains 16 residues. With respect to this clonotype: Its specificity is not known.

As the method for making TCR beta libraries, quantitative 5'-RACE with molecular barcodes was used. TCRdb reprocessed the 5' RACE reads via MiXCR and lists one record per CDR3 protein. The data show roughly 400,000 distinct CDR3 sequences, with about a fifth seen just once and roughly a sixth held by the top ten. Material: blood, either unsorted or a sorted T cell fraction (not recorded which). The chain has TRBV12-3 or TRBV12-4 and TRBJ2-6, with D hard to call. The origin of this receptor is a male donor with ankylosing spondylitis. CDR3 sequence reads: CASSGGADSGANVLTF. The DNA of the CDR3 is TGTGCCAGCAGTGGTGGCGCGGACTCTGGGGCCAACGTCCTGACTTTC.